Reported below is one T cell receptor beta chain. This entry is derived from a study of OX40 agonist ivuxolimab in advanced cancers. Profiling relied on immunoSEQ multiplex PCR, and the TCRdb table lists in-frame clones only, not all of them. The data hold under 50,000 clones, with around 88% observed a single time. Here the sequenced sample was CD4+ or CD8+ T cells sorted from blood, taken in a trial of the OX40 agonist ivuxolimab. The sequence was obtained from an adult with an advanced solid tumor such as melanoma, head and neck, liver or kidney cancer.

CDR3 DNA sequence: TGCAGCGTTGAGAGCGGGAGGGGCGACGAGCAGTACTTC. As protein: CSVESGRGDEQYF. The gene calls are TRBV29-1 and TRBJ2-7, with TRBD2 matching 10 bases. The germline V gene has CDR1 SQVTM and CDR2 ANQGSEA. The CDR3 loop spans 13 amino acids. After removal of 3 bases from V and 5 bases from J, the junction contained 4 bases not matched to a gene.